This record covers a single TCR beta chain. This clonotype has a handful of counts. The target of this receptor is not known. No much larger clone is present one base from it, and per-base qualities are unavailable. The germline V end is reduced by 0 bases and the J end by 11 bases; junction bases left unmatched: 3. Taken from the germline V gene (reference sequence), the CDR1 and CDR2 loops are SGHNT and YYREEE. From cysteine to phenylalanine, the CDR3 is 12 amino acids long. The entry retains the CDR3 DNA only, 36 bases that are in frame from base 1. Graves' hyperthyroidism was defined as stable when no progression to ophthalmopathy occurred over 18 months of follow-up. Hyperthyroidism patients were newly diagnosed, with disease duration under 2 months, and aged 18 to 65 years. The study excluded patients with uncontrolled infections, other autoimmune diseases, pregnancy or lactation. Diagnoses were established on the basis of clinical symptoms, serum thyroxine and TRAb, thyroid ultrasound, and orbital computed tomography. PBMCs were isolated from approximately 10 ml of fresh peripheral blood by Ficoll-Paque density gradient centrifugation. Total RNA was extracted with Trizol reagent, and quality was checked on an Agilent 2100 Bioanalyzer.

This sample was taken from a study of T cells in Graves' hyperthyroidism and ophthalmopathy (dated by TCRdb to between 2017 and 2020). Study-wide context: Peripheral blood samples were taken at initial diagnosis, before any treatment was given. To identify distinguishing TCR V-J signatures, a discovery cohort of about 100 patients was used, comprising some 45 with Graves' ophthalmopathy and approximately 57 with stable Graves' hyperthyroidism. Prospective prediction of ophthalmopathy was tested in an independent validation cohort of some 20 hyperthyroidism patients and 17 patients who later progressed to ophthalmopathy. For training and testing, the 100 or so patients in the discovery cohort were randomly divided in a 7:3 ratio. Thyroid tissue and blood T-cell repertoires from more than five Graves' hyperthyroidism patients were also compared in the study. After sampling, hyperthyroidism patients received methimazole starting at 30 mg daily, and ophthalmopathy patients received high-dose intravenous methylprednisolone. According to the paper, TCR Vbeta CDR3 sequencing was carried out on roughly 130 peripheral blood samples, which came from about 45 ophthalmopathy, some 73 hyperthyroidism and some 17 progressor patients.

The TCR beta CDR3 regions were amplified from RNA transcripts. A first-round RT-PCR of the TCR CDR3 used the HTBI primer set with the Qiagen OneStep RT-PCR kit. Libraries were constructed in a second round of multiplex PCR, after which size selection and purification were carried out. The libraries were sequenced on an Illumina HiSeq2000 using paired-end 100 bp reads. Per the original workflow: SOAPnuke was used to process the raw data, throwing out any read that contained adapters or uncalled bases, had a mean Phred below 15, or lacked an exact constant-primer or identifier match. High-quality paired reads were merged using COPE v1.2.5, and each unique nucleotide sequence was defined as a clonotype. MiTCR v1.1 was used to align the clonotypes against IMGT TRBV, TRBD and TRBJ reference segments. The analysis included only V-J combinations with a frequency above 0.0001, which together covered approximately 99% of the repertoires. A TCS score was defined as the ratio of F50 (clonal expansion) to E x V (chaos), with BLOSUM62-based TCRdist applied between CDR3 peptides within each V-J. Welch's t-statistics and random forest reduced fewer than 600 V-J features to 10 to 15, which were used in a naive Bayes classifier (R e1071). Clones were called with MiXCR by TCRdb after fastp trimmed the public reads at Q25, and only in-frame beta chains were retained. A single entry per CDR3 protein holds the most common genes and DNA from its merged rows. The V and J calls come from TCRdb's annotation, not from the publication. A total of 550,000 to 800,000 distinct CDR3 sequences appear in this sample, 15% to 20% of them only once. Clones ranked in the top ten supply around 15% of the sample.

General findings and caveats noted by the study authors: Most expanded thyroid clonotypes (frequency above 0.001) were also detected in blood, a finding suggesting that blood repertoires may reflect thyroid immune responses. In validation, progression to ophthalmopathy was predicted by the model with 70.59% sensitivity and about 72% specificity, a median of approximately 6.5 months before onset. Sample size was not statistically predetermined, and investigators were not blinded to group allocation. In cross-validation, a model built on a 13 V-J signature told ophthalmopathy apart from stable hyperthyroidism with under 90% sensitivity and 81% to 82% specificity, and in testing the same model reached 80%/75%.

Sequenced: blood. The sequence was obtained from a man over 45 with Graves' hyperthyroidism. The V and J segments used are TRBV5-4 and TRBJ1-1; TRBD1 matches 8 bases in the middle. The CDR3: CASSLVDRDAFF. The DNA sequence is TGTGCCAGCAGCTTGGTGGACAGGGACGCTTTCTTT.